The clone carrying this TCR beta chain was counted only a few times. The data derive from a study of early T cells in non-severe SARS-CoV-2 infection. Via MiXCR, TCRdb re-called the 5' RACE reads, giving one row per CDR3 protein. Here the sample spans roughly 53,000 distinct CDR3 sequences, more than 9% being singletons. The CDR3 runs to 13 residues. Trimming took 5 bases from V and 10 from J, leaving 17 bases between them. CDR1 is PRHDT and CDR2 is FYEKMQ in the germline V gene (reference sequence). The specimen was whole blood. The clonotype comes from an adult who was a healthcare worker with PCR-confirmed SARS-CoV-2 infection or an uninfected control (not recorded which). This rearrangement joins TRBV13 to TRBJ1-1; D is unresolved. In DNA, the CDR3 is TGTGCCAGCAGCCCAAACACCGCGGAGAGAGCTTTCTTT. It encodes CASSPNTAERAFF.